These 16 T cell receptor beta chains were sequenced from one sample in a study of shared clonotypes between healthy human individuals. The naive CD8 population came from CD45RO-negative cells selected for CCR7, without terminally differentiated effector memory CD45RA+ cells. Here immunoSEQ multiplex PCR was the method, and the copy in TCRdb shows in-frame clones only, minus some. This sample yields under 850,000 clones, of which 80% to 95% are seen a single time; approximately 25% belongs to the top ten. Material for sequencing was naive CD8+ T cells sorted from blood. The receptor source for this set is a man aged 25 to 40 in good health.

The chain joins TRBV10-2 to TRBJ2-7; D is uncertain. CDR3 size: 12 residues. V was clipped by 8 bases and J by 1 base, with 9 bases between them. The germline V gene has CDR1 WSHSY and CDR2 SAAADI. The CDR3 bases are TGCGCCAGCGGCCGCCGATCCTACGAGCAGTACTTC. Residues: CASGRRSYEQYF.

J is TRBJ2-1 and V is TRBV5-1, with D tentatively TRBD1 or TRBD2 (6 bases each). The CDR3 covers 14 residues. Trimming cost V 1 base and J 7 bases, with 12 bases left between them. Looked up from germline, CDR1 is SGHRS and CDR2 is YFSETQ. CDR3 in amino acids: CASSLSGGENEQFF. DNA of the CDR3: TGCGCCAGCAGCTTGTCCGGGGGCGAGAATGAGCAGTTCTTC.

In its sample, this clone was seen once. This chain joins TRBV9 and TRBJ2-2, with TRBD1 matching 7 bases. CDR1 SGDLS and CDR2 YYNGEE come from the germline V gene. The CDR3 has 14 amino acids. V shed 6 bases and J 5 bases; nucleotides not matched to a gene: 7. CDR3 bases: TGTGCCAGCAAGGCAGGGGGTGGAACCGGGGAGCTGTTTTTT. This gives the protein CASKAGGGTGELFF.

V usage is TRBV6-5 and J usage is TRBJ2-5; the D call may be TRBD1 or TRBD2 (6 bases each). This CDR3 region has 16 residues. CDR1 MNHEY and CDR2 SVGAGI come from the germline V gene. V shed 0 bases and J shed 3 bases, with 14 bases lying between them. CDR3 sequence reads: CASSYSMRDIEETQYF. The CDR3 nucleotides read TGTGCCAGCAGTTACTCGATGCGGGACATAGAAGAGACCCAGTACTTC.

The sample holds one count of this clone. The gene calls are TRBV11-2 and TRBJ2-5; TRBD2 matches 10 bases. Germline loops: CDR1 SGHAT, CDR2 FQNNGV. The CDR3 contains 18 residues. Trimming removed 4 bases from V and 2 bases from J; junction bases left unmatched: 13. CDR3 DNA: TGTGCCAGCAGCTCAAAACCCAGGACTAGCGGCGATCAAGAGACCCAGTACTTC. It is translated as CASSSKPRTSGDQETQYF.

The chain combines TRBV27 with TRBJ2-7; 13 bases are shared with TRBD2. CDR3 size: 16 residues. CDR1 and CDR2 (germline): MNHEY, SMNVEV (reference sequence). J lost 0 bases, V lost 5 bases, and 4 bases had no gene match. The DNA of the CDR3 is TGTGCCAGCAGTCCGGGACTAGCGGGGACCTCCTACGAGCAGTACTTC. The encoded protein is CASSPGLAGTSYEQYF.

The J gene is TRBJ2-2, the V gene TRBV5-4; D remains unclear. The V gene lost 1 base and the J gene lost 4 bases, with 14 bases spanning the gap. Germline CDR1 is SGHNT and CDR2 is YYREEE (reference sequence). The CDR3 loop spans 16 amino acids. The DNA for the CDR3 is TGTGCCAGCAGCTTGTGGCCTATGTCTTCCACCGGGGAGCTGTTTTTT. Translation: CASSLWPMSSTGELFF.

The rearrangement links TRBV5-8 to TRBJ2-7, with TRBD1 identical over 7 bases. This CDR3 has 15 residues. Germline loops: CDR1 SGHTS, CDR2 YDEGEE. The V gene end was trimmed by 4 bases and the J gene end by 3 bases; junction bases not matched to a gene: 10. Here the CDR3 DNA reads TGTGCCAGCAGCAGGGACGTGGGACAGATCTACGAGCAGTACTTC. This encodes CASSRDVGQIYEQYF.

The chain links TRBV7-9 to TRBJ2-7; D might be TRBD2 (6 bases). The germline gives CDR1 SEHNR, CDR2 FQNEAQ (reference sequence). The CDR3 contains 14 residues. Trimming left V 3 bases short and J 7 bases short, with 16 bases between. For the CDR3, the DNA is TGTGCCAGCAGCTTGGCTAGCGAACTCCGAGAGCAGTACTTC. Translation gives CASSLASELREQYF.

The chain links TRBV19 to TRBJ2-1; 10 bases line up with TRBD1. The trim removed 3 bases at V and 1 base at J, leaving 6 bases unmatched. The germline V gene has CDR1 LNHDA and CDR2 SQIVND (reference sequence). The CDR3 has 17 amino acids. CDR3 sequence: CASSMAGDRGSYNEQFF. In nucleotides, the CDR3 is TGTGCCAGTAGTATGGCTGGGGACAGGGGTTCCTACAATGAGCAGTTCTTC.

V gene TRBV27 combines with J gene TRBJ2-1, with TRBD2 matching 7 bases. V shed 6 bases, J shed 4 bases, and the junction held 12 bases outside the gene matches. Germline V gene lookup returns CDR1 MNHEY and CDR2 SMNVEV (reference sequence). This CDR3 spans 16 amino acids. Here the CDR3 reads CASRPILASKYNEQFF. For the CDR3, the DNA is TGTGCCAGCAGGCCGATACTAGCGTCTAAATACAATGAGCAGTTCTTC.

The CDR3 sequence is CASSPQPDRALFNEQYF. CDR3 sequence (DNA): TGTGCCAGCAGCCCACAACCGGACAGAGCCCTTTTCAACGAGCAGTACTTC. The gene calls are TRBV9 and TRBJ2-7; perhaps TRBD1 as D (6 bases). The germline V and J ends were trimmed by 4 bases and 5 bases, with 25 bases remaining between them. The germline V gene encodes CDR1 SGDLS and CDR2 YYNGEE. CDR3 length: 17 amino acids.

This chain joins TRBV18 and TRBJ2-5; 7 bases match TRBD1. This CDR3 is built from 14 residues. The V gene's germline CDR1 is KGHSH and CDR2 LQKENI. The trim removed 6 bases at V and 3 bases at J, leaving 7 bases unmatched. CDR3 in DNA: TGTGCCAGCTCGTCGACAGGGCAGGAAGAGACCCAGTACTTC. Translation gives CASSSTGQEETQYF.

The chain uses TRBV19 and TRBJ2-1; D is unclear. The V end was cut by 3 bases, the J end by 7 bases, with 13 bases between. The germline CDR1 and CDR2 sequences are LNHDA and SQIVND (reference sequence). CDR3 size: 14 residues. The CDR3 nucleotides read TGTGCCAGTAGTATCTGGCAGGAAACGAATGAGCAGTTCTTC. Encoded protein: CASSIWQETNEQFF.

The genes are TRBV18 and TRBJ1-3; TRBD1 is a possible D gene (5 bases). Germline V gene lookup returns CDR1 KGHSH and CDR2 LQKENI. Trimming removed 0 bases from V and 4 bases from J, with 10 bases in between. The CDR3 runs 15 residues. The CDR3: CASSPPSGYGNTIYF. CDR3 nucleotide sequence: TGTGCCAGCTCACCACCATCAGGGTACGGAAACACCATATATTTT.

The chain couples TRBV4-1 to TRBJ1-4; maybe TRBD1 (6 bases). This CDR3 spans 16 amino acids. The V gene's germline CDR1 is MGHRA and CDR2 YSYEKL. Trimming took off 0 bases at V and 8 bases at J, with 16 bases between the two ends. In DNA, the CDR3 is TGCGCCAGCAGCCAAGAAAGTGGGCAGGGGTTGGAAAAACTGTTTTTT. Translation: CASSQESGQGLEKLFF.